This T cell receptor beta chain was profiled in a study of technical replicates of blood from a handful of donors. Clones were sequenced by immunoSEQ multiplex PCR, and TCRdb holds only the in-frame ones, with some missing. The sample has some 89,000 clones, about 95% seen once. This sequence was found in a human donor in good health. Sequenced material: T cells isolated from PBMCs.

The CDR3 nucleotides read TGTGCCAGCAGAGGCGGGAGGTTGGATGAGCAGTTCTTC. This encodes CASRGGRLDEQFF. V gene TRBV27 combines with J gene TRBJ2-1; TRBD2 matches at 8 bases. The V gene's germline CDR1 is MNHEY and CDR2 SMNVEV (reference sequence). V shed 6 bases, J shed 8 bases, and the junction held 6 bases outside the gene matches. The CDR3 is 13 amino acids.